A single sample gave rise to the 18 T cell receptor beta chains below, sequenced in a study of blood T cell repertoires in COVID-19 (dated by TCRdb to between 2020 and 2021). Library prep was done by the immunoSEQ multiplex PCR assay. TCRdb holds this immuneACCESS table with in-frame rearrangements only. Some clones are missing; in checked studies, unresolved V genes explain under half, and the rest has no known cause. The sample has approximately 280,000 clones on record, around 86% of them singletons. The top ten clones comprise 2% to 2.5% of the sample. Sequencing was carried out using peripheral blood. The receptor source for this set is a man aged 50 or older with acute or convalescent COVID-19.

The V and J genes are TRBV30 and TRBJ2-6; 8 bases match TRBD1. Germline V CDR1 and CDR2: GTSNPN, SVGIG (reference sequence). The CDR3 has 15 residues. The ends lost 3 bases at V and 2 bases at J; junction bases unmatched: 3. The CDR3 protein is CAWSEQGAGANVLTF. Written as DNA, the CDR3 is TGTGCCTGGAGCGAACAGGGGGCTGGGGCCAACGTCCTGACTTTC.

V and J are TRBV2 and TRBJ1-5; D is undetermined. V was clipped by 6 bases and J by 2 bases, with 14 bases between them. The CDR3 totals 15 residues. CDR1 is SNHLY, CDR2 FYNNEI, per germline. CDR3: CASRLTFLGNQPQHF. In nucleotides, the CDR3 is TGTGCCAGCAGGCTGACATTTTTGGGCAATCAGCCCCAGCATTTT.

J is TRBJ2-1 and V is TRBV5-1; D might be TRBD2 (6 bases). Germline CDR1 reads SGHRS; CDR2 reads YFSETQ. Trimming removed 7 bases from V and 2 bases from J, with 19 bases in between. This CDR3 has 16 residues. CDR3 loop: CASSPGAGGTYNEQFF. CDR3 in DNA: TGCGCCAGCTCCCCGGGAGCGGGCGGTACCTACAATGAGCAGTTCTTC.

V and J are TRBV9 and TRBJ1-6; 11 bases align to TRBD1. The CDR3 extends over 17 amino acids. Looked up from germline, CDR1 is SGDLS and CDR2 is YYNGEE. Germline trimming cut 0 bases from V and 3 bases from J; bases unmatched to any gene: 2. CDR3 bases: TGTGCCAGCAGCGTAGGGACAGGGGGCAGCTATAATTCACCCCTCCACTTT. It is translated as CASSVGTGGSYNSPLHF.

V usage is TRBV5-1 and J usage is TRBJ2-5; possibly TRBD1 for D (6 bases). V lost 0 bases, J lost 3 bases, and 9 bases lay in between. Germline V gene data show CDR1 as SGHRS and CDR2 as YFSETQ. The CDR3 runs 14 residues. CDR3: CASSLGQDKETQYF. In DNA form, the CDR3 reads TGCGCCAGCAGCTTGGGACAGGACAAAGAGACCCAGTACTTC. The complete variable domain, with remaining parts taken from reference TRBV5-1 and TRBJ2-5, reads KAGVTQTPRYLIKTRGQQVTLSCSPISGHRSVSWYQQTPGQGLQFLFEYFSETQRNKGNFPGRFSGRQFSNSRSEMNVSTLELGDSALYLCASSLGQDKETQYFGPGTRLLVL.

The rearrangement joins TRBV29-1 to TRBJ2-7; 10 nucleotides line up with TRBD2. The CDR3 has 16 residues. From germline, CDR1 is SQVTM and CDR2 ANQGSEA. The trim removed 7 bases at V and 6 bases at J, leaving 18 bases unmatched. In nucleotides, the CDR3 is TGCAGCGCCGGAGGGTTAGCGGGGGGCACGGTGGGCGAGCAGTACTTC. The encoded protein is CSAGGLAGGTVGEQYF.

V gene TRBV14 combines with J gene TRBJ2-7, with TRBD1 identical over 7 bases. Germline loops: CDR1 SGHDN, CDR2 FVKESK. The CDR3 loop spans 13 amino acids. J lost 6 bases, V lost 2 bases, and 4 bases had no gene match. The CDR3 sequence is CASSQRDSREQYF. The CDR3 region has the DNA TGTGCCAGCAGCCAAAGGGACAGTCGCGAGCAGTACTTC.

The chain uses TRBV19 and TRBJ1-5, with TRBD1 matching 10 bases. Losses at the gene ends were 5 bases for V and 5 bases for J; bases not matched to a gene: 3. Looked up from germline, CDR1 is LNHDA and CDR2 is SQIVND (reference sequence). This CDR3 spans 14 amino acids. The CDR3 here is CASSGTGDYQPQHF. The CDR3 DNA follows: TGTGCCAGTAGTGGGACAGGGGACTATCAGCCCCAGCATTTT.

This clone was counted only a few times. The rearrangement joins TRBV28 to TRBJ1-5, with D tentatively TRBD1 (6 bases). V lost 6 bases and J 2 bases, leaving 14 bases between the germline ends. CDR3 length: 15 amino acids. Germline V CDR1 and CDR2: MDHEN, SYDVKM. The CDR3 loop reads CASRKQGVGNQPQHF. The DNA of the CDR3 is TGTGCCAGCAGGAAACAGGGAGTCGGCAATCAGCCCCAGCATTTT.

V and J are TRBV5-1 and TRBJ1-2; the match to TRBD1 covers 8 bases. V lost 5 bases and J lost 3; bases outside the gene matches: 6. CDR1 and CDR2 from the germline V gene are SGHRS and YFSETQ. This CDR3 has 14 amino acids. The DNA of the CDR3 is TGCGCCAGCAGGGCGGAACAGGGGGACTATGGCTACACCTTC. Translating it yields CASRAEQGDYGYTF.

The rearrangement uses TRBV18 and TRBJ2-5; 10 bases are shared with TRBD2. The CDR3 is 15 residues long. V lost 6 bases to trimming and J lost 5 bases; unmatched junction nucleotides: 9. Germline CDR1 is KGHSH and CDR2 is LQKENI. CDR3 in amino acids: CASSPGLAVGETQYF. In nucleotides, the CDR3 is TGTGCCAGCTCCCCTGGACTAGCGGTGGGGGAGACCCAGTACTTC.

V usage is TRBV5-6 and J usage is TRBJ2-7; perhaps TRBD2 as D (6 bases). CDR1 is SGHDT and CDR2 is YYEEEE in the germline V gene. The V end was cut by 2 bases, the J end by 3 bases, with 15 bases between. CDR3 size: 15 residues. CDR3 region: CASSFTEGSRYEQYF. Here the CDR3 DNA reads TGTGCCAGCAGCTTTACGGAGGGCAGCCGCTACGAGCAGTACTTC.

The V gene is TRBV7-8, the J gene TRBJ2-6; D is unclear. CDR1 and CDR2 from the germline V gene are SGHVS and FQNEAQ. V dropped 1 base and J dropped 0 bases, with 10 bases sitting between them. The CDR3 spans 17 residues. The CDR3 loop reads CASSLVWATSGANVLTF. The CDR3 coding sequence is TGTGCCAGCAGCTTAGTTTGGGCCACCTCTGGGGCCAACGTCCTGACTTTC.

The chain carries TRBV7-9 and TRBJ2-7, with no clear D. CDR1 is SEHNR, CDR2 FQNEAQ, per germline (reference sequence). V was clipped by 5 bases and J by 4 bases, with 18 bases between them. This CDR3 region has 15 residues. This chain's CDR3 is CASSPEIGLSYEQYF. As DNA, the CDR3 is TGTGCCAGCAGCCCGGAAATCGGGTTATCGTACGAGCAGTACTTC.

The rearrangement joins TRBV2 to TRBJ2-3; D perhaps matches TRBD1 (7 bases). Germline assignment: CDR1 SNHLY and CDR2 FYNNEI. V was cut by 7 bases and J by 8 bases, with 16 bases left in between. The CDR3 is 13 amino acids. The CDR3 DNA follows: TGTGCCAGCACGGGACCCCAGGGGGGTACGCAGTATTTT. It is translated as CASTGPQGGTQYF.

The chain has TRBV15 and TRBJ2-3; D may be TRBD2 (5 bases). The CDR3 spans 15 residues. Germline lookup yields CDR1 LNHNV and CDR2 YYDKDF (reference sequence). V gave up 0 bases and J gave up 0 bases, with 7 bases separating them. The CDR3 sequence is CATSRDWESTDTQYF. CDR3 bases: TGTGCCACCAGCAGAGATTGGGAGAGCACAGATACGCAGTATTTT.

The chain has TRBV7-8 and TRBJ1-6; the match to TRBD1 covers 10 bases. The CDR3 contains 16 residues. Germline CDR1 reads SGHVS; CDR2 reads FQNEAQ. The V gene end was trimmed by 3 bases and the J gene end by 10 bases; junction bases not matched to a gene: 9. The CDR3 reads CASSLYRDRGGSPLHF. For the CDR3, the DNA is TGTGCCAGCAGCTTGTACCGGGACAGGGGTGGGTCACCCCTCCACTTT.

The sample holds a few counts of this clone. The chain recombines TRBV4-1 with TRBJ1-1; D call uncertain. The CDR3 runs to 14 residues. Trimming removed 0 bases at V and 4 bases at J, with 9 bases between. Per germline, CDR1 MGHRA and CDR2 YSYEKL. CDR3 sequence reads: CASSQDTGFTEAFF. The CDR3, as DNA: TGCGCCAGCAGCCAAGATACGGGGTTCACTGAAGCTTTCTTT.